The 31 T cell receptor beta chains listed next were all sequenced from one sample in a study of T-cell memory formation after mild COVID-19. TCRdb re-called the 5' RACE reads through MiXCR, storing one row per CDR3 protein. Found here are about 240,000 distinct CDR3 sequences, 7.5% to 10% of them singletons; the top ten hold 22%. Sequenced: PBMCs or a T cell subset sorted from them (not recorded which). The source of these receptors is a man aged 18 to 30 who had mild COVID-19 (a few samples of this study predate the infection). Cell type and time point are not known.

This clonotype was recorded a few times. CDR3 protein: CASSYSRTAYNEQFF. The CDR3 DNA reads as TGTGCCAGCAGTTACTCGAGGACTGCTTACAATGAGCAGTTCTTC. The genes are TRBV6-2 or TRBV6-3 and TRBJ2-1; D may be TRBD2 (5 bases). The CDR3 consists of 15 residues. V lost 0 bases and J 4 bases, leaving 10 bases between the germline ends. Germline values: CDR1 MNHEY, CDR2 SVGEGT.

In this sample, this clonotype turned up a few times. The chain couples TRBV5-1 to TRBJ1-1; D is uncertain. This CDR3 is built from 13 residues. The ends were cut back, 5 bases at V and 1 base at J, with 9 bases in the middle. Germline loops: CDR1 SGHRS, CDR2 YFSETQ. CDR3 sequence (DNA): TGCGCCAGCAGTAAACAGACGAACACTGAAGCTTTCTTT. Encoded protein: CASSKQTNTEAFF. The variable domain in full, completed from reference TRBV5-1 and TRBJ1-1, reads KAGVTQTPRYLIKTRGQQVTLSCSPISGHRSVSWYQQTPGQGLQFLFEYFSETQRNKGNFPGRFSGRQFSNSRSEMNVSTLELGDSALYLCASSKQTNTEAFFGQGTRLTVV.

This clonotype was seen more than once but under ten times. This chain joins TRBV3-1 and TRBJ1-2; 7 positions agree with TRBD1. V shed 4 bases and J 8 bases; nucleotides not matched to a gene: 10. Looked up from germline, CDR1 is LGHDT and CDR2 is YNNKEL (reference sequence). CDR3 length: 14 amino acids. The CDR3 is CASSRPSGGGGYTF. CDR3 in DNA: TGTGCCAGCAGCCGCCCCTCAGGGGGAGGAGGCTACACCTTC.

The rearrangement uses TRBV20-1 and TRBJ1-1; weak D call: TRBD1 (6 bases). Germline V gives CDR1 DFQATT, CDR2 SNEGSKA (reference sequence). The CDR3 runs 15 residues. With 3 bases removed from V and 3 bases from J, the gap between germline ends came to 17 bases. The DNA for the CDR3 is TGCAGTGCTAGGGACCCCTACAGGGAGCACACTGAAGCTTTCTTT. Encoded protein: CSARDPYREHTEAFF.

This chain connects TRBV27 to TRBJ1-4; unclear D gene. Trimming removed 2 bases at V and 4 bases at J, with 8 bases between. Per the germline V gene, CDR1 is MNHEY and CDR2 is SMNVEV (reference sequence). The CDR3 contains 14 residues. CDR3 DNA: TGTGCCAGCAGTTTAGGCGCCGATAATGAAAAACTGTTTTTT. Translated: CASSLGADNEKLFF.

The V and J genes are TRBV25-1 and TRBJ1-4; the D is unclear. This CDR3 is 12 amino acids long. The germline V gene has CDR1 MGHDK and CDR2 SYGVNS. V lost 6 bases and J 5 bases, leaving 7 bases between the germline ends. CDR3 protein: CASRSLNEKLFF. The CDR3, as DNA: TGTGCCAGCAGAAGCCTAAATGAAAAACTGTTTTTT.

This clonotype was seen only a few times. The CDR3 region has the DNA TGTGCCAGCAGTTCTCGAAGGGGTGGTGAAAAACTGTTTTTT. This encodes CASSSRRGGEKLFF. This chain joins TRBV6-5 and TRBJ1-4; D possibly corresponds to TRBD1 (5 bases). Germline V gene data show CDR1 as MNHEY and CDR2 as SVGAGI. Trimming removed 4 bases at V and 7 bases at J, with 13 bases between. The CDR3 consists of 14 residues.

This chain uses TRBV19 with TRBJ1-5, with 12 bases aligning to TRBD1. CDR3 size: 15 residues. Germline V CDR1 and CDR2: LNHDA, SQIVND (reference sequence). The J segment lost 6 bases and the V segment lost 5 bases, leaving 5 bases of the junction unmatched. CDR3 sequence (DNA): TGTGCCAGTAGTGGGACAGGGGGCTACGGTCAGCCCCAGCATTTT. Encoded protein: CASSGTGGYGQPQHF.

This clonotype was counted ten times or more. The V gene is TRBV12-3 or TRBV12-4, the J gene TRBJ2-1; D possibly corresponds to TRBD2 (6 bases). V lost 3 bases and J lost 9, with 15 bases in between. There are 14 residues in the CDR3. CDR3: CASSFAGFEGEQFF. The CDR3, as DNA: TGTGCCAGCAGTTTCGCGGGATTCGAGGGTGAGCAGTTCTTC.

The J gene is TRBJ2-4, the V gene TRBV5-6; no clear D gene. With 0 bases removed from V and 2 bases from J, the gap between germline ends came to 12 bases. The CDR3 has 16 residues. Germline assignment: CDR1 SGHDT and CDR2 YYEEEE. CDR3 protein: CASSLAWNSPKNIQYF. CDR3 bases: TGTGCCAGCAGCTTGGCTTGGAATAGCCCCAAAAACATTCAGTACTTC.

CDR3 sequence reads: CSAPSGTGYEQYV. CDR3 nucleotides: TGCAGTGCTCCCTCAGGGACAGGGTACGAGCAGTACGTC. J is TRBJ2-7 and V is TRBV20-1; TRBD1 matches at 9 bases. V lost 5 bases and J lost 4; bases outside the gene matches: 6. CDR3 length equals 13 residues. From germline, CDR1 is DFQATT and CDR2 SNEGSKA (reference sequence).

At least ten counts were recorded for this clonotype. This CDR3 is CASSEMTASVGNGELFF. CDR3 coding DNA: TGTGCCAGCAGTGAGATGACAGCCTCGGTAGGAAACGGGGAGCTGTTTTTT. This chain uses TRBV2 with TRBJ2-2, with D tentatively TRBD1 (5 bases). The CDR3 sequence is 17 residues long. With 3 bases removed from V and 7 bases from J, the gap between germline ends came to 21 bases. Germline V gene sequence: CDR1 SNHLY, CDR2 FYNNEI.

This sequence joins TRBV2 and TRBJ2-7, with D possibly matching TRBD2 (6 bases). Looked up from germline, CDR1 is SNHLY and CDR2 is FYNNEI. The CDR3 covers 12 residues. V lost 11 bases and J lost 2, with 13 bases in between. The CDR3 DNA reads TGTGCCGGAGGGCGGCAGCCCTACGAGCAGTACTTC. This codes for CAGGRQPYEQYF.

V and J are TRBV12-3 or TRBV12-4 and TRBJ1-2; no definite D call. The CDR3 loop spans 11 amino acids. V lost 6 bases, J lost 7 bases, and 9 bases lay in between. In DNA form, the CDR3 reads TGTGCCAGCAGCGGAAACAGTGGCTACACCTTC. Encoded protein: CASSGNSGYTF.

The chain uses TRBV14 and TRBJ1-1, with D maybe TRBD1 (6 bases). The germline V gene has CDR1 SGHDN and CDR2 FVKESK. Trimming stripped 10 bases from V and 7 bases from J, with 16 bases between. The length of the CDR3 is 12 residues. CDR3 loop: CANGQGPGEAFF. The CDR3 DNA reads as TGTGCCAACGGGCAGGGGCCGGGTGAAGCTTTCTTT. Based on the CDR3 plus reference TRBV14 and TRBJ1-1, the full variable domain is EAGVTQFPSHSVIEKGQTVTLRCDPISGHDNLYWYRRVMGKEIKFLLHFVKESKQDESGMPNNRFLAERTGGTYSTLKVQPAELEDSGVYFCANGQGPGEAFFGQGTRLTVV.

The sample holds a few counts of this clonotype. This rearrangement joins TRBV7-2 to TRBJ2-2, with TRBD2 matching over 12 bases. CDR1 and CDR2 from the germline V gene are SGHTA and FQGNSA. The CDR3 runs to 17 residues. The J segment lost 5 bases and the V segment lost 5 bases, leaving 9 bases of the junction unmatched. Written as DNA, the CDR3 is TGTGCCAGCAGCCCGAGACTAGCGGGGGAGCATACCGGGGAGCTGTTTTTT. Protein sequence: CASSPRLAGEHTGELFF.

The chain uses TRBV7-2 and TRBJ1-4; TRBD1 might be the D (6 bases). This CDR3 is 14 amino acids long. V was pared by 6 bases and J by 8 bases, with 16 bases between. Germline loops: CDR1 SGHTA, CDR2 FQGNSA. The CDR3 DNA sequence: TGTGCCAGCAGACAACCCGGGACACACGAAAAACTGTTTTTT. Translated, it gives CASRQPGTHEKLFF.

V gene TRBV7-2 combines with J gene TRBJ2-3, with TRBD2 matching 8 bases. This CDR3 is built from 15 residues. Germline V gene lookup returns CDR1 SGHTA and CDR2 FQGNSA. V lost 6 bases and J lost 5; bases outside the gene matches: 10. The CDR3 nucleotides read TGTGCCAGCAGGCCCCCGGCGGGGGGCAAAGATACGCAGTATTTT. Its translation: CASRPPAGGKDTQYF. The entire variable domain, with the rest obtained from reference TRBV7-2 and TRBJ2-3, is as follows: GAGVSQSPSNKVTEKGKDVELRCDPISGHTALYWYRQSLGQGLEFLIYFQGNSAPDKSGLPSDRFSAERTGGSVSTLTIQRTQQEDSAVYLCASRPPAGGKDTQYFGPGTRLTVL.

In its sample, this clonotype was seen many times. This chain connects TRBV24-1 to TRBJ2-2; 12 nucleotides line up with TRBD1. The CDR3 runs 20 residues. Per the germline V gene, CDR1 is KGHDR and CDR2 is SFDVKD. V was clipped by 4 bases and J by 2 bases; unmatched bases: 13. The CDR3, as DNA: TGTGCCACCAGTGACCCCCCCGGGACAGGGGGCGACCTTAACACCGGGGAGCTGTTTTTT. This gives the protein CATSDPPGTGGDLNTGELFF.

J is TRBJ1-1 and V is TRBV7-2; no definite D call. V was clipped by 5 bases and J by 4 bases, with 8 bases between them. Germline CDR1 reads SGHTA; CDR2 reads FQGNSA. The CDR3 is 12 residues long. The CDR3 sequence: CASSLIGTEAFF. CDR3 in DNA: TGTGCCAGCAGCCTGATCGGCACTGAAGCTTTCTTT.

The CDR3 DNA follows: TGTGCCAGCAGCCCCCACAGGGGAGAGGGGGAGACCCAGTACTTC. Translation gives CASSPHRGEGETQYF. This chain links TRBV11-2 with TRBJ2-5; TRBD1 matches 7 bases. V was pared by 5 bases and J by 5 bases, with 11 bases of the junction left unmatched. The CDR3 has 15 residues. CDR1 and CDR2 from the germline V gene are SGHAT and FQNNGV. Full variable domain (missing parts from reference TRBV11-2 and TRBJ2-5): EAGVAQSPRYKIIEKRQSVAFWCNPISGHATLYWYQQILGQGPKLLIQFQNNGVVDDSQLPKDRFSAERLKGVDSTLKIQPAKLEDSAVYLCASSPHRGEGETQYFGPGTRLLVL.

This clonotype was seen more than once but under ten times. J is TRBJ2-2 and V is TRBV7-3; D remains ambiguous. The length of the CDR3 is 13 residues. Trimming pared 5 bases from V and 5 bases from J, leaving 9 bases between. Germline CDR1 and CDR2: SGHTA and FQGTGA. The CDR3 sequence: CASSQLRTGELFF. CDR3 bases: TGTGCCAGCAGCCAACTTAGAACCGGGGAGCTGTTTTTT.

This clonotype has just a few counts. The J gene is TRBJ1-4, the V gene TRBV2, with 8 positions matching TRBD1. The V gene's germline CDR1 is SNHLY and CDR2 FYNNEI. The CDR3 has 13 amino acids. J lost 7 bases, V lost 9 bases, and 7 bases had no gene match. CDR3 DNA sequence: TGTGCCAGTGGAGGGCAGGGGGCTGAAAAACTGTTTTTT. It specifies CASGGQGAEKLFF.

The sample holds many counts of this clonotype. V usage is TRBV12-3 or TRBV12-4 and J usage is TRBJ2-4; weak D call: TRBD1 (5 bases). This CDR3 spans 14 amino acids. Deletions cut 7 bases from V and 4 bases from J, with 14 bases between. CDR3 residues: CASTTWTTKNIQYF. The CDR3 nucleotides read TGTGCCAGCACCACCTGGACAACAAAAAACATTCAGTACTTC.

The rearrangement joins TRBV12-3 or TRBV12-4 to TRBJ2-5; TRBD1 is a possible D gene (5 bases). Trimming stripped 7 bases from V and 4 bases from J, with 16 bases between. CDR3 length equals 14 residues. The CDR3 nucleotides read TGTGCCAGCACCCGAGCCAGCAGGGCAGAGACCCAGTACTTC. This sequence encodes CASTRASRAETQYF.

This clonotype has at least ten counts. Sequence at one end of the junction differs from germline and may be a read error. The V and J genes are TRBV27 and TRBJ1-2, with unresolved D. There are 13 residues in the CDR3. Per germline, CDR1 MNHEY and CDR2 SMNVEV (reference sequence). The CDR3 nucleotides read TGTGCCAGCAGTTCGGGGATTAACCATGGCTACACCTTC. The encoded protein is CASSSGINHGYTF.

V gene TRBV20-1 combines with J gene TRBJ2-1; D is perhaps TRBD2 (6 bases). The germline V gene has CDR1 DFQATT and CDR2 SNEGSKA (reference sequence). Trimming removed 5 bases at V and 0 bases at J, with 11 bases between. The CDR3 loop spans 14 amino acids. This CDR3 reads CSARGGSSYNEQFF. The CDR3 bases are TGCAGTGCTCGTGGGGGGAGCTCCTACAATGAGCAGTTCTTC.

The chain couples TRBV29-1 to TRBJ1-2; maybe TRBD1 (6 bases). The germline V gene has CDR1 SQVTM and CDR2 ANQGSEA. The CDR3 has 14 residues. V was pared by 7 bases and J by 4 bases, with 19 bases between. The CDR3 spells CSAGGQGPSYGYTF. The CDR3 coding sequence is TGCAGCGCTGGGGGACAAGGACCCTCCTATGGCTACACCTTC.

The chain uses TRBV27 and TRBJ1-6, with 12 positions matching TRBD1. This CDR3 comprises 17 residues. V was pared by 5 bases and J by 9 bases, with 11 bases of the junction left unmatched. Germline values: CDR1 MNHEY, CDR2 SMNVEV (reference sequence). CDR3 protein: CASSKSGTGGVGSPLHF. CDR3 sequence (DNA): TGTGCCAGCAGTAAGTCCGGGACAGGGGGCGTCGGTTCACCCCTCCACTTT.

The chain carries TRBV13 and TRBJ2-5; possibly TRBD2 for D (5 bases). V gave up 4 bases and J gave up 5 bases, with 20 bases separating them. CDR1 PRHDT and CDR2 FYEKMQ come from the germline V gene (reference sequence). The CDR3 extends over 16 amino acids. CDR3 amino acids: CASSSPQWLAPETQYF. CDR3 coding DNA: TGTGCCAGCAGCTCTCCCCAATGGCTAGCTCCGGAGACCCAGTACTTC.

This chain joins TRBV9 and TRBJ2-5; D tentatively fits TRBD1 or TRBD2 (6 bases each). The CDR3 runs 14 residues. CDR1 is SGDLS, CDR2 YYNGEE, per germline. V was cut by 0 bases and J by 5 bases, with 11 bases left in between. CDR3 DNA sequence: TGTGCCAGCAGCGTAGTCGGGGGCTCGGAGACCCAGTACTTC. This codes for CASSVVGGSETQYF.